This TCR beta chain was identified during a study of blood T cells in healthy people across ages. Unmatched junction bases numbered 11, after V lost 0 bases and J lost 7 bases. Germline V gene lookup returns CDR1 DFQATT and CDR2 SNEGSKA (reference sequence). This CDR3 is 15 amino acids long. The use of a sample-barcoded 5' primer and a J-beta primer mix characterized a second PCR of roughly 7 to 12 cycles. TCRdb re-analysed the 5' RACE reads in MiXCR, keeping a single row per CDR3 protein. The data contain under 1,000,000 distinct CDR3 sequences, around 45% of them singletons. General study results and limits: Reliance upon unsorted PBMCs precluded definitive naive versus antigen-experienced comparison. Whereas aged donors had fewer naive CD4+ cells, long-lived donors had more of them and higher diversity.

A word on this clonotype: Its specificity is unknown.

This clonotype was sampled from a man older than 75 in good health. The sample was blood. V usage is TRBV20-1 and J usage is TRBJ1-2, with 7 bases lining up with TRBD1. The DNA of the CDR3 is TGCAGTGCTAGAGATCAGGGGGGGAACAGGGGTGGCTACACCTTC. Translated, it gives CSARDQGGNRGGYTF.